These 14 T cell receptor beta chains were sequenced from one sample in a study of read filtering for tumor transcriptome and immune sequencing. Molecular barcoded adaptors covering alpha/delta and beta/gamma chains were used on roughly 400 ng RNA. One entry per CDR3 protein results from TCRdb running MiXCR on the reads. The table shows tens of thousands of distinct CDR3 sequences, with 20% to 25% occurring only once. Sequenced sample: a population of CD138-negative cells sorted from bone marrow. All receptors come from a donor aged 40 or over with multiple myeloma.

The J gene is TRBJ1-5, the V gene TRBV28; possibly TRBD1 for D (6 bases). The CDR3 has 14 amino acids. Germline CDR1 is MDHEN and CDR2 is SYDVKM. Trimming pared 3 bases from V and 9 bases from J, leaving 15 bases between. As DNA, the CDR3 is TGTGCCAGCAGTTTGCAGGGGAGGCTTACGCCCCAGCATTTT. Protein: CASSLQGRLTPQHF.

As to this clonotype: At one end, the junction sequence differs from germline, possibly due to a read error. This sequence joins TRBV25-1 and TRBJ2-3; TRBD2 matches 10 bases. The germline gives CDR1 MGHDK, CDR2 SYGVNS. This CDR3 comprises 15 residues. CDR3 coding DNA: TGTGCCAGCAGTACTAGCGGGATTAGCACAGATGCGCAGTATTTT. It specifies CASSTSGISTDAQYF.

This clonotype was counted many times. The J gene is TRBJ2-3, the V gene TRBV29-1, with D maybe TRBD2 (6 bases). Germline V CDR1 and CDR2: SQVTM, ANQGSEA. Trimming took off 6 bases at V and 0 bases at J, with 13 bases between the two ends. This CDR3 has 14 amino acids. In DNA form, the CDR3 reads TGCAGCGTACCGTTGCGGGGTAGCACAGATACGCAGTATTTT. This translates into CSVPLRGSTDTQYF.

V gene TRBV18 combines with J gene TRBJ2-1; TRBD2 is a possible D gene (5 bases). The CDR3 has 16 residues. V was shortened by 3 bases and J by 5 bases, with 17 bases between the two germline ends. The germline CDR1 and CDR2 sequences are KGHSH and LQKENI. CDR3 amino acids: CASSPSEGVTDNEQFF. Here the CDR3 DNA reads TGTGCCAGCTCACCCTCCGAGGGAGTTACCGACAATGAGCAGTTCTTC.

The V gene is TRBV5-1, the J gene TRBJ2-1; D remains ambiguous. Per the germline V gene, CDR1 is SGHRS and CDR2 is YFSETQ. This CDR3 region has 16 residues. V dropped 4 bases and J dropped 2 bases, with 16 bases sitting between them. The CDR3 DNA reads TGCGCCAGCAGCCCCTTCCCAGCCGATGCCTACAATGAGCAGTTCTTC. It encodes CASSPFPADAYNEQFF.

For this clonotype: A much more abundant neighbour one base away suggests this may be a read error. The chain employs TRBV2 and TRBJ1-4; D gene unclear. V gave up 6 bases and J gave up 8 bases, with 16 bases separating them. CDR3 size: 14 residues. The germline V gene has CDR1 SNHLY and CDR2 FYNNEI. CDR3 in amino acids: CASRDGLIGEKLFF. The CDR3 region has the DNA TGTGCCAGCAGAGACGGCCTAATCGGGGAAAAACTGTTTTTT. Looking up the rest from reference TRBV2 and TRBJ1-4 gives the full variable domain: EPEVTQTPSHQVTQMGQEVILRCVPISNHLYFYWYRQILGQKVEFLVSFYNNEISEKSEIFDDQFSVERPDGSNFTLKIRSTKLEDSAMYFCASRDGLIGEKLFFGSGTQLSVL.

This clonotype was detected many times. V and J are TRBV5-1 and TRBJ1-1; D is perhaps TRBD1 (5 bases). The CDR3 is 14 amino acids. The V end was cut by 7 bases, the J end by 0 bases, with 13 bases between. Germline V gives CDR1 SGHRS, CDR2 YFSETQ. The CDR3 DNA sequence: TGCGCCAGCCATCAGGGTGATTTGAACACTGAAGCTTTCTTT. It codes for CASHQGDLNTEAFF.

This clonotype was detected many times. V usage is TRBV20-1 and J usage is TRBJ2-7, with D tentatively TRBD2 (7 bases). V shed 7 bases and J shed 4 bases, with 20 bases lying between them. The germline CDR1 and CDR2 sequences are DFQATT and SNEGSKA (reference sequence). CDR3 size: 14 residues. The CDR3 spells CSVGGQDGRYEQYF. The CDR3 region has the DNA TGCAGTGTGGGGGGGCAGGACGGCCGATACGAGCAGTACTTC.

This clonotype was seen only a few times. The V gene is TRBV20-1, the J gene TRBJ2-4; D unclear. The CDR3 runs 11 residues. V lost 1 base and J lost 10, with 8 bases in between. CDR1 and CDR2 from the germline V gene are DFQATT and SNEGSKA (reference sequence). The CDR3 here is CSARGVLIQYF. CDR3 in DNA: TGCAGTGCTAGAGGGGTGTTAATTCAGTACTTC.

This clonotype was seen many times. The chain employs TRBV6-5 and TRBJ2-6, with D unclear. The V gene's germline CDR1 is MNHEY and CDR2 SVGAGI. The CDR3 is made up of 16 amino acids. Trimming took 3 bases from V and 3 from J, leaving 12 bases between them. The CDR3 here is CASSYGVSFGANVLTF. CDR3 coding DNA: TGTGCCAGCAGTTATGGGGTATCTTTTGGGGCCAACGTCCTGACTTTC.

Many counts were recorded for this clonotype. The V gene is TRBV29-1, the J gene TRBJ1-2; a weak D match, TRBD1 (5 bases). V gave up 1 base and J gave up 1 base, with 16 bases separating them. The CDR3 contains 16 residues. Germline values: CDR1 SQVTM, CDR2 ANQGSEA. The CDR3 sequence is CSVEGVPQALNYGYTF. As DNA, the CDR3 is TGCAGCGTTGAAGGGGTCCCACAGGCCCTTAACTATGGCTACACCTTC.

In this sample, this clonotype turned up a few times. The chain links TRBV29-1 to TRBJ1-2; unclear D gene. Germline CDR1 SQVTM, CDR2 ANQGSEA. V was clipped by 0 bases and J by 4 bases, with 6 bases between them. The CDR3 sequence is 12 residues long. The CDR3 sequence is CSVEDHSYGYTF. CDR3 in DNA: TGCAGCGTTGAAGATCACAGCTATGGCTACACCTTC.

A word on this clonotype: This may stem from a read error, because a much larger clone lies one nucleotide away. The V and J genes are TRBV2 and TRBJ2-3; a possible D gene is TRBD1 (5 bases). Trimming left V 3 bases short and J 2 bases short, with 18 bases between. Per germline, CDR1 SNHLY and CDR2 FYNNEI. CDR3 size: 17 residues. The CDR3 here is CASSDTGQRSPTDTQYF. CDR3 DNA sequence: TGTGCCAGCAGTGATACCGGACAACGTTCCCCCACAGATACGCAGTATTTT.

This clonotype was found many times. The genes are TRBV7-2 and TRBJ2-1; D unresolved. CDR1 and CDR2 from the germline V gene are SGHTA and FQGNSA. V was pared by 5 bases and J by 8 bases, with 10 bases between. The CDR3 is made up of 12 amino acids. Here the CDR3 reads CASSRLRYEQFF. The CDR3, as DNA: TGTGCCAGCAGCAGGCTAAGGTATGAGCAGTTCTTC.